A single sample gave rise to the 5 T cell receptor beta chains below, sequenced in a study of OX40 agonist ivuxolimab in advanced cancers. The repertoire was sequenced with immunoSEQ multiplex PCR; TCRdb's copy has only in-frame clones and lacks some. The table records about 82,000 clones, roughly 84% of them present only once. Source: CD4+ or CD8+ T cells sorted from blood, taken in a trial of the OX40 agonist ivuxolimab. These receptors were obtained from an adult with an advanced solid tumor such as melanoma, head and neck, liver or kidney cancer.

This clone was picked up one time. The CDR3, as DNA: TGTGCCAGCAGCTTAGAAGGGTATGGCTACACCTTC. It is translated as CASSLEGYGYTF. The V call is TRBV11-2, the J call TRBJ1-2; D is unresolved. Germline V gene data show CDR1 as SGHAT and CDR2 as FQNNGV. V lost 0 bases and J 5 bases, leaving 4 bases between the germline ends. The CDR3 runs 12 residues.

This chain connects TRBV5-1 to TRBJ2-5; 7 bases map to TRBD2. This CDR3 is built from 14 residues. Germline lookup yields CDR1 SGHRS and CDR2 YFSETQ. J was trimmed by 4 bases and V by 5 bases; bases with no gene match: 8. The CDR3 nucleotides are TGCGCCAGCAGACCGAGGGAGGGGAGAGAGACCCAGTACTTC. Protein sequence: CASRPREGRETQYF.

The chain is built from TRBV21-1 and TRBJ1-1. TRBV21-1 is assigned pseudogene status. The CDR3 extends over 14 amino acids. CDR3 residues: CASSKLRGNTEAFF. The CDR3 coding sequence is TGTGCCAGCAGCAAACTCCGGGGAAACACTGAAGCTTTCTTT.

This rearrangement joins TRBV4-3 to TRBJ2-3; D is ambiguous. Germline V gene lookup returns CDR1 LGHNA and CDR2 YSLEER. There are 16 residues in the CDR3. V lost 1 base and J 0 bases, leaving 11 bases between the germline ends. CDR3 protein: CASSQGFRTSTDTQYF. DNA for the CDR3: TGCGCCAGCAGCCAAGGATTTCGCACGAGCACAGATACGCAGTATTTT.

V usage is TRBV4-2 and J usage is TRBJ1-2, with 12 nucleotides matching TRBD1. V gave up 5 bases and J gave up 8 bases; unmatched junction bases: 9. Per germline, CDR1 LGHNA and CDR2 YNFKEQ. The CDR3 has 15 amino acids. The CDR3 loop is CASSLRGQGAEGYTF. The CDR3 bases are TGTGCCAGCAGCTTGAGGGGACAGGGGGCGGAAGGCTACACCTTC.